This T cell receptor (beta chain) appears in the sequencing data of a study of cytomegalovirus exposure and HLA in healthy donors. The V gene lost 4 bases and the J gene lost 0 bases, with 10 bases spanning the gap. Per the germline V gene, CDR1 is SGHKS and CDR2 is YYEKEE (reference sequence). This CDR3 comprises 15 residues. Overall study results and limits: Associated with cytomegalovirus, according to the listing, were around 170 TCR beta chains.

As to this clone: Its antigen is not identified.

Use of 60 Vbeta and 13 Jbeta primers characterized the PCR. Sequenced by immunoSEQ multiplex PCR; TCRdb stores in-frame clones only, minus some. The sample has over 100,000 clones, around 80% seen once. The sequencing input was PBMCs. The receptor comes from a woman between 18 and 30 years old in good health and CMV-seropositive. The V call is TRBV5-5, the J call TRBJ1-4, with D possibly TRBD1 on 5 matching bases. CDR3 protein: CASSLSGTTNEKLFF. In DNA, the CDR3 is TGTGCCAGCAGCCTTTCAGGGACAACTAATGAAAAACTGTTTTTT.